These 10 T cell receptor beta chains share one sample of origin, sequenced in a study of cytomegalovirus exposure and HLA in healthy donors. The PCR contained 60 Vbeta and 13 Jbeta primers. Data came from immunoSEQ multiplex PCR; TCRdb stores just in-frame clones and leaves some out. The data show about 160,000 clones, roughly four fifths seen once. The sequenced sample was PBMCs. These receptors originate from a girl aged 2 to 10 in good health and CMV-seropositive.

This chain joins TRBV19 and TRBJ1-1; D ambiguous. Germline CDR1 LNHDA, CDR2 SQIVND (reference sequence). The CDR3 runs to 15 residues. The germline V and J ends were trimmed by 2 bases and 0 bases, with 10 bases remaining between them. The CDR3 bases are TGTGCCAGTAGTATAACGGCCGGGATGAACACTGAAGCTTTCTTT. Its translation: CASSITAGMNTEAFF.

The chain carries TRBV4-1 and TRBJ2-5, with TRBD2 as a possible D gene (6 bases). Trimming took 1 base from V and 5 from J, leaving 17 bases between them. CDR3 length: 16 amino acids. Looked up from germline, CDR1 is MGHRA and CDR2 is YSYEKL. This chain's CDR3 is CASSQVAGREGETQYF. The CDR3 bases are TGCGCCAGCAGCCAAGTTGCCGGGAGAGAGGGGGAGACCCAGTACTTC.

The gene calls are TRBV5-4 and TRBJ2-2; D is uncertain. Between the trimmed V and J ends, which lost 1 base and 7 bases, there was a span of 5 bases. Germline V gene sequence: CDR1 SGHNT, CDR2 YYREEE (reference sequence). The CDR3 extends over 12 amino acids. The CDR3 protein is CASSLYLGELFF. DNA of the CDR3: TGTGCCAGCAGCTTGTATCTCGGGGAGCTGTTTTTT.

This clone was picked up a small number of times. The V gene is TRBV6-5, the J gene TRBJ1-4, with 7 positions matching TRBD1. CDR1 is MNHEY, CDR2 SVGAGI, per germline. Losses at the gene ends were 5 bases for V and 15 bases for J; bases not matched to a gene: 9. The CDR3 extends over 12 amino acids. The CDR3 is CASSRTGKVLFF. CDR3 DNA: TGTGCCAGCAGTCGGACAGGAAAAGTGTTGTTTTTT.

There are a few counts of this clone. The V and J genes are TRBV30 and TRBJ2-2; perhaps TRBD2 as D (5 bases). The CDR3 runs to 14 residues. Germline V lookup: CDR1 GTSNPN, CDR2 SVGIG (reference sequence). V was trimmed by 0 bases and J by 4 bases, leaving 9 bases between them. This chain's CDR3 is CAWSVGGVTGELFF. The CDR3 region has the DNA TGTGCCTGGAGTGTTGGAGGAGTCACCGGGGAGCTGTTTTTT.

The V and J genes are TRBV18 and TRBJ1-2; 12 bases are a match to TRBD1. J lost 4 bases, V lost 3 bases, and 12 bases had no gene match. The CDR3 loop spans 18 amino acids. Germline V lookup: CDR1 KGHSH, CDR2 LQKENI. The CDR3 DNA follows: TGTGCCAGCTCACCGATCGCGGGACAGGGGGCTTTGGGCTATGGCTACACCTTC. Translated, it gives CASSPIAGQGALGYGYTF.

The V call is TRBV6-1, the J call TRBJ1-2; D not certain. V gave up 2 bases and J gave up 6 bases, with 13 bases separating them. Germline V lookup: CDR1 MNHNS, CDR2 SASEGT. This CDR3 has 14 residues. For the CDR3, the DNA is TGTGCCAGCAGTGAACGGGGTGGACGTAATGGCTACACCTTC. This sequence encodes CASSERGGRNGYTF.

V is TRBV9 and J is TRBJ2-3, with TRBD2 matching 8 bases. This CDR3 is built from 15 residues. J was trimmed by 1 base and V by 0 bases; bases with no gene match: 1. Germline V gene lookup returns CDR1 SGDLS and CDR2 YYNGEE. This CDR3 reads CASSVELAGTDTQYF. The CDR3, as DNA: TGTGCCAGCAGCGTAGAACTAGCGGGCACAGATACGCAGTATTTT.

V is TRBV28 and J is TRBJ2-7; D is uncertain. The CDR3 contains 14 residues. Germline V gene lookup returns CDR1 MDHEN and CDR2 SYDVKM. V was pared by 2 bases and J by 0 bases, with 8 bases between. CDR3 region: CASSLAISSYEQYF. CDR3 coding DNA: TGTGCCAGCAGTTTAGCGATTAGCTCCTACGAGCAGTACTTC.

This clone has a handful of counts. The V gene is TRBV30, the J gene TRBJ2-5, with TRBD1 matching 7 bases. TRBJ2-7 explains the end of the DNA better; the J call may be wrong. Germline-derived CDR1 and CDR2 are GTSNPN and SVGIG (reference sequence). The CDR3 has 14 amino acids. Written as DNA, the CDR3 is TGTGCCTGGAGTGTACGAGGGGGCGGCTACGAGCAGTACTTC. Its translation: CAWSVRGGGYEQYF.